The source of this TCR beta chain is a study of blood T cell repertoires in COVID-19. The wider study: COVID-19 samples collected from the United States, Italy and Spain covered acute and convalescent phases. T cells, B-cell-depleted T cells, or PBMCs provided the cDNA or gDNA that served as material.

Study processing details: Estimated nucleated cell counts came from reference gene primer amplification. Assay used: immunoSEQ multiplex PCR; TCRdb lists only in-frame clones, some missing. V and J calls and clone size follow that table, whereas D and trimming were derived from the DNA. The sample includes fewer than 150,000 clones, more than 70% of them seen just once. V trimming: 6 bases; J trimming: 1 base; junction bases outside the gene matches: 6. Germline values: CDR1 WSHSY, CDR2 SAAADI. This CDR3 contains 17 residues. Sequenced input: peripheral blood. The clonotype originates from a woman aged 25 to 39 who had recovered from COVID-19. This sequence joins TRBV10-2 and TRBJ1-4; 12 nucleotides align to TRBD1. CDR3 region: CASSWGQGALTNEKLFF. In DNA form, the CDR3 reads TGCGCCAGCAGCTGGGGACAGGGGGCCCTAACTAATGAAAAACTGTTTTTT.